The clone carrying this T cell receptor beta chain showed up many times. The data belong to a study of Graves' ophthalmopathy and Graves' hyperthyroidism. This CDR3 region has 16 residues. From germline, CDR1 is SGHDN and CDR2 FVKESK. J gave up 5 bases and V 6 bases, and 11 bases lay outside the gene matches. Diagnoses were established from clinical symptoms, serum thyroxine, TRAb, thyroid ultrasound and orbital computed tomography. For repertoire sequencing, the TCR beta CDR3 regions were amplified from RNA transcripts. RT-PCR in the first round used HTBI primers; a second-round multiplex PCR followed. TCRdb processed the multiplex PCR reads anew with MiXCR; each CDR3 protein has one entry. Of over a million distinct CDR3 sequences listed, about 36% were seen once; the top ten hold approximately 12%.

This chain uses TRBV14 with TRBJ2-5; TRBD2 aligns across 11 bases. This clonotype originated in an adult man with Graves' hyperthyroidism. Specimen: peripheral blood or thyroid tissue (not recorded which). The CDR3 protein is CASSPLTSGGGETQYF. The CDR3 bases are TGTGCCAGCAGTCCCCTTACTAGCGGGGGAGGCGAGACCCAGTACTTC.